Each of the 31 T cell receptor beta chains below was sequenced from the same sample in a study of post-analysis software for immune sequencing data. The authors incorporated unique molecular identifiers into the TCR beta cDNA libraries. One entry per CDR3 protein, called by TCRdb with MiXCR from the PCR reads. The table has under 200,000 distinct CDR3 sequences, around 36% seen once. The specimen was blood, collected after autologous hematopoietic stem cell transplantation. The receptors originated from a girl aged 10-17 years with multiple sclerosis.

The V and J genes are TRBV5-4 and TRBJ2-5; TRBD1 aligns across 7 bases. CDR1 is SGHNT, CDR2 YYREEE, per germline (reference sequence). Unmatched junction bases numbered 4, after V lost 3 bases and J lost 2 bases. The CDR3 length is 14 residues. The CDR3 spells CASSWGQTQETQYF. DNA of the CDR3: TGTGCCAGCAGCTGGGGACAGACTCAAGAGACCCAGTACTTC.

There are a few counts of this clonotype. V and J are TRBV20-1 and TRBJ2-3; 9 nucleotides align to TRBD1. This CDR3 has 14 amino acids. Germline CDR1 and CDR2: DFQATT and SNEGSKA (reference sequence). J gave up 3 bases and V 3 bases, and 4 bases lay outside the gene matches. The CDR3 here is CSASGDRVTDTQYF. CDR3 sequence (DNA): TGCAGTGCTAGTGGGGACAGGGTGACAGATACGCAGTATTTT.

V gene TRBV20-1 combines with J gene TRBJ1-6; possible D gene TRBD1, 5 bases. Trimming shortened V by 6 bases and J by 9 bases, and 21 bases separated the two germline ends. The CDR3 is 15 residues long. The germline V gene encodes CDR1 DFQATT and CDR2 SNEGSKA (reference sequence). CDR3: CSAITGRDVFSPLHF. The CDR3 coding sequence is TGCAGTGCCATTACGGGCAGGGACGTTTTTTCACCCCTCCACTTT.

To note about this clonotype: At one of its ends the junction is not consistent with the germline gene, which may arise from a read error. The chain joins TRBV15 to TRBJ2-1; D might be TRBD1 or TRBD2, each matching 5 bases. Germline V gene lookup returns CDR1 LNHNV and CDR2 YYDKDF (reference sequence). The CDR3 covers 12 residues. The CDR3 bases are TGTGCCAGCAGCTTACCAGGGAGTGAGCAGTTCTTC. Protein: CASSLPGSEQFF.

This clonotype has only a few counts. V is TRBV6-2 or TRBV6-3 and J is TRBJ2-4; D is uncertain. The J call is doubtful: the DNA matches TRBJ2-7 better. Germline lookup yields CDR1 MNHEY and CDR2 SVGEGT. The CDR3 totals 13 residues. The CDR3, as DNA: TGTGCCAGCACCTTTTCGGCTAGCTACGAGCAGTACTTC. This translates into CASTFSASYEQYF.

V usage is TRBV7-6 and J usage is TRBJ2-1, with 8 bases fitting TRBD2. Germline CDR1 and CDR2: SGHVS and FNYEAQ. The CDR3 sequence is 16 residues long. Germline trimming cut 1 base from V and 8 bases from J; bases unmatched to any gene: 10. The DNA for the CDR3 is TGTGCCAGCAGCTTAGGGTTCGCGGGAGGACGCGATGAGCAGTTCTTC. The encoded protein is CASSLGFAGGRDEQFF.

This clonotype was picked up a small number of times. The CDR3 spells CASSQAQVSYEQYF. The CDR3 nucleotides are TGCGCCAGCAGCCAAGCCCAGGTCTCCTACGAGCAGTACTTC. V and J are TRBV4-3 and TRBJ2-7; D is unresolved. This CDR3 contains 14 residues. The germline V gene has CDR1 LGHNA and CDR2 YSLEER. V was cut by 1 base and J by 0 bases, with 7 bases left in between.

To note about this clonotype: This may stem from a read error, because a much larger clone lies one nucleotide away. V usage is TRBV29-1 and J usage is TRBJ2-3, with a tentative D call TRBD1 (5 bases). This CDR3 region has 15 residues. CDR1 is SQVTM, CDR2 ANQGSEA, per germline. Trimming pared 4 bases from V and 0 bases from J, leaving 14 bases between. CDR3 in DNA: TGCAGCGTTGTGCAGGGTAGCTCTAGCACAGATACGCAGTATTTT. It encodes CSVVQGSSSTDTQYF.

This chain connects TRBV6-5 to TRBJ1-1; maybe TRBD1 (5 bases). Germline CDR1 and CDR2: MNHEY and SVGAGI. V shed 2 bases and J shed 4 bases, with 14 bases lying between them. CDR3 size: 15 residues. For the CDR3, the DNA is TGTGCCAGCAGTTACCTTCCTCAGGGAGGCACTGAAGCTTTCTTT. Protein: CASSYLPQGGTEAFF.

This clonotype was detected only a few times. The chain has TRBV6-5 and TRBJ1-1; a weak D match, TRBD1 (6 bases). The CDR3 runs 14 residues. The ends were cut back, 2 bases at V and 8 bases at J, with 15 bases in the middle. The germline V gene has CDR1 MNHEY and CDR2 SVGAGI. CDR3 loop: CASSYDRLGGEAFF. CDR3 sequence (DNA): TGTGCCAGCAGTTACGACAGGCTCGGGGGAGAAGCTTTCTTT.

This clonotype has only a few counts. CDR3 nucleotides: TGCAGTGCTCGCGAGCTATCTAGTAAGGCGTACAATGAGCAGTTCTTC. Its translation: CSARELSSKAYNEQFF. This rearrangement joins TRBV20-1 to TRBJ2-1; D remains unclear. The length of the CDR3 is 16 residues. Germline CDR1 and CDR2: DFQATT and SNEGSKA (reference sequence). The V and J ends lost 5 bases and 4 bases respectively, with 21 bases between them.

This clonotype was picked up a small number of times. The chain combines TRBV12-3 or TRBV12-4 with TRBJ2-1, with D uncertain. CDR3 length: 13 amino acids. V was pared by 5 bases and J by 3 bases, with 8 bases between. The CDR3 reads CASSRSVYNEQFF. CDR3 sequence (DNA): TGTGCCAGCAGTCGGAGCGTCTACAATGAGCAGTTCTTC.

The rearrangement joins TRBV9 to TRBJ2-5; 8 bases fit TRBD1. CDR1 and CDR2 (germline): SGDLS, YYNGEE. After removal of 1 base from V and 5 bases from J, the junction contained 4 bases not matched to a gene. CDR3 size: 14 residues. CDR3 sequence reads: CASSVQGAGETQYF. The CDR3 bases are TGTGCCAGCAGCGTACAGGGGGCGGGGGAGACCCAGTACTTC.

In its sample, this clonotype was seen a few times. This chain uses TRBV28 with TRBJ1-2, with D possibly TRBD1 on 5 matching bases. This CDR3 region has 16 residues. The V gene lost 5 bases and the J gene lost 5 bases, with 21 bases spanning the gap. CDR1 and CDR2 (germline): MDHEN, SYDVKM. The CDR3, as DNA: TGTGCCAGCAGTCTTTGGCCTTTACAGGCGGAATATGGCTACACCTTC. Encoded protein: CASSLWPLQAEYGYTF.

This chain uses TRBV7-2 with TRBJ2-1; D is unclear. This CDR3 spans 11 amino acids. V was shortened by 8 bases and J by 4 bases, with 6 bases between the two germline ends. Per germline, CDR1 SGHTA and CDR2 FQGNSA. CDR3 residues: CASGLYNEQFF. The DNA of the CDR3 is TGTGCCAGCGGCCTTTACAATGAGCAGTTCTTC.

This sequence joins TRBV5-1 and TRBJ2-5; no clear D gene. The V gene's germline CDR1 is SGHRS and CDR2 YFSETQ. The CDR3 covers 14 residues. With 3 bases removed from V and 0 bases from J, the gap between germline ends came to 9 bases. CDR3 sequence reads: CASSSRGHQETQYF. The CDR3 nucleotides are TGCGCCAGCAGCTCCCGCGGACACCAAGAGACCCAGTACTTC.

This chain uses TRBV7-2 with TRBJ2-7, with D unclear. CDR3 length: 12 residues. The germline V gene encodes CDR1 SGHTA and CDR2 FQGNSA. V dropped 5 bases and J dropped 6 bases, with 11 bases sitting between them. The DNA of the CDR3 is TGTGCCAGCAGCAAAAGGGTTCGCGAGCAGTACTTC. Translating gives CASSKRVREQYF.

The sample holds a few counts of this clonotype. V and J are TRBV20-1 and TRBJ2-7; tentatively, D is TRBD1 (6 bases). The CDR3 is made up of 15 amino acids. Per germline, CDR1 DFQATT and CDR2 SNEGSKA (reference sequence). V was shortened by 3 bases and J by 1 base, with 16 bases between the two germline ends. The CDR3 DNA sequence: TGCAGTGCTAGTGACCGGGACACAAGATCCTACGAGCAGTACTTC. Protein product: CSASDRDTRSYEQYF.

This clonotype was detected many times. CDR3 coding DNA: TGCAGCGTTGCCAGGGGCGGTGAGCAGTTCTTC. Amino acid sequence: CSVARGGEQFF. The chain has TRBV29-1 and TRBJ2-1; the D gene is possibly TRBD1 (6 bases). V was clipped by 4 bases and J by 9 bases, with 10 bases between them. Germline V gene sequence: CDR1 SQVTM, CDR2 ANQGSEA. This CDR3 spans 11 amino acids.

A few counts support this clonotype. J is TRBJ2-7 and V is TRBV6-1, with D possibly TRBD2 on 5 matching bases. The CDR3 runs to 10 residues. Germline CDR1 and CDR2: MNHNS and SASEGT. Trimming removed 8 bases from V and 4 bases from J, with 6 bases in between. CDR3 loop: CASGEYEQYF. The DNA for the CDR3 is TGTGCCAGCGGGGAGTACGAGCAGTACTTC.

This clonotype was seen many times. The chain employs TRBV12-5 and TRBJ2-1; D remains ambiguous. The length of the CDR3 is 13 residues. V gave up 3 bases and J gave up 8 bases, with 11 bases separating them. In germline, CDR1 is LGHNT, CDR2 FRNRAP. The CDR3 region is CASGLLDGHEQFF. CDR3 DNA sequence: TGTGCTAGTGGTTTACTTGACGGCCATGAGCAGTTCTTC.

The chain combines TRBV27 with TRBJ2-3; D is possibly TRBD1 (5 bases). V was pared by 5 bases and J by 0 bases, with 9 bases between. Germline V CDR1 and CDR2: MNHEY, SMNVEV (reference sequence). The CDR3 consists of 14 residues. CDR3 sequence (DNA): TGTGCCAGCAGTAGGGGCCGTAGCACAGATACGCAGTATTTT. This translates into CASSRGRSTDTQYF.

This clonotype was observed at least ten times. The CDR3 loop is CASSQVRSLPGWDEQFF. For the CDR3, the DNA is TGTGCCAGCAGCCAAGTAAGGTCCCTGCCTGGCTGGGATGAGCAGTTCTTC. The chain joins TRBV14 to TRBJ2-1, with D uncertain. Germline lookup yields CDR1 SGHDN and CDR2 FVKESK. Between the trimmed V and J ends, which lost 1 base and 8 bases, there was a span of 21 bases. This CDR3 spans 17 amino acids.

The chain joins TRBV10-3 to TRBJ2-1; tentatively, D is TRBD1 (7 bases). V was cut by 2 bases and J by 8 bases, with 16 bases left in between. The CDR3 is 15 amino acids. CDR1 and CDR2 (germline): ENHRY, SYGVKD. The CDR3 nucleotides are TGTGCCATCAGTGAGGGGACAGAGGGAGGAGATGAGCAGTTCTTC. Translating it yields CAISEGTEGGDEQFF.

This chain uses TRBV12-3 or TRBV12-4 with TRBJ2-7; D not resolved. V shed 8 bases and J shed 5 bases, with 13 bases lying between them. The CDR3 spans 12 residues. This chain's CDR3 is CASSSAFHEQYF. CDR3 nucleotide sequence: TGTGCCAGCTCCTCAGCTTTCCACGAGCAGTACTTC.

The V and J genes are TRBV29-1 and TRBJ1-1, with a tentative D call TRBD1 (6 bases). The CDR3 loop spans 13 amino acids. Trimming took off 2 bases at V and 3 bases at J, with 10 bases between the two ends. Per germline, CDR1 SQVTM and CDR2 ANQGSEA. The CDR3: CSVEKGGDTEAFF. CDR3 nucleotide sequence: TGCAGCGTTGAAAAGGGGGGGGACACTGAAGCTTTCTTT.

The chain carries TRBV4-2 and TRBJ2-5; 11 bases match TRBD2. CDR1 and CDR2 from the germline V gene are LGHNA and YNFKEQ. With 0 bases clipped from V and 4 bases from J, the junction kept 16 bases outside the gene matches. CDR3 length equals 20 residues. The CDR3, as DNA: TGTGCCAGCAGCCAAGAAGGCAGACTAGCGGGACCACCCTACCGAGAGACCCAGTACTTC. Translation gives CASSQEGRLAGPPYRETQYF.

The rearrangement links TRBV21-1 to TRBJ2-5; the DNA was not used to check the table's D call, TRBD1. Gene TRBJ2-7 matches the end of the DNA better, so the J call may be wrong. TRBV21-1 is shown as a pseudogene. The CDR3 spans 19 residues. CDR3 sequence: CASNNLRHAGHRGEHEQYF. CDR3 in DNA: TGTGCCAGCAACAACCTGCGCCACGCCGGCCACAGGGGAGAGCACGAGCAGTACTTC.

This sequence joins TRBV5-1 and TRBJ2-2; D unclear. Germline CDR1 reads SGHRS; CDR2 reads YFSETQ. Trimming removed 0 bases from V and 1 base from J, with 7 bases in between. CDR3 length: 15 residues. Here the CDR3 DNA reads TGCGCCAGCAGCTTGGGGCAGGAGAACACCGGGGAGCTGTTTTTT. Its protein is CASSLGQENTGELFF.

This clonotype was recorded once. In DNA form, the CDR3 reads TGTGCCAGCAGCTCGCCCACAGATACGCAGTATTTT. Protein: CASSSPTDTQYF. The V gene is TRBV7-2, the J gene TRBJ2-3, with no clear D. The germline V gene encodes CDR1 SGHTA and CDR2 FQGNSA. The CDR3 loop spans 12 amino acids. V was pared by 4 bases and J by 2 bases, with 4 bases between.

This clonotype was recorded at least ten times. The chain uses TRBV7-3 and TRBJ2-7; no firm D call. Looked up from germline, CDR1 is SGHTA and CDR2 is FQGTGA. V dropped 5 bases and J dropped 2 bases, with 19 bases sitting between them. This CDR3 has 16 amino acids. CDR3 sequence (DNA): TGTGCCAGCAGCGCGAAAGCTGGGGAATCTACCTACGAGCAGTACTTC. Amino acids: CASSAKAGESTYEQYF.